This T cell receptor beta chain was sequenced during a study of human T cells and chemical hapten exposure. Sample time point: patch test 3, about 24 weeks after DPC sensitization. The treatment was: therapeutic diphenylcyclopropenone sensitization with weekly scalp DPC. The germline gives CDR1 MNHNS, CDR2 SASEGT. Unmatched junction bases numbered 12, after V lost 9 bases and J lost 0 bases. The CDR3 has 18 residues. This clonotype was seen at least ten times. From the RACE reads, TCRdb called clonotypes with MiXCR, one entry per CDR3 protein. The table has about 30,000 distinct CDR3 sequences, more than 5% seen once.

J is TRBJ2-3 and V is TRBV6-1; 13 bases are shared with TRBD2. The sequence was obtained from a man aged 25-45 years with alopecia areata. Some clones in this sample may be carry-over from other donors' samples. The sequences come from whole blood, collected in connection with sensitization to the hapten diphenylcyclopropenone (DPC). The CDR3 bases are TGTGCCAGTTCAAGGGGGGGACTAGCGGGAACTAGCACAGATACGCAGTATTTT. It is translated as CASSRGGLAGTSTDTQYF.